The next 17 T cell receptor beta chains were all read from a single sample in a study of breast tumors, draining lymph nodes, adjacent tissues. Each CDR3 protein is one row after TCRdb ran MiXCR on the multiplex PCR reads. Found here are under 75,000 distinct CDR3 sequences, less than 60% of them singletons; the top ten hold roughly 19%. The source material was breast tumor tissue. The receptors here all came from a female donor with breast cancer. Some clones in this sample may be carry-over from other donors' samples.

The V gene is TRBV6-5, the J gene TRBJ1-2; TRBD1 is a possible D gene (6 bases). Germline V CDR1 and CDR2: MNHEY, SVGAGI. CDR3 size: 16 residues. The V and J ends lost 7 bases and 4 bases respectively, with 22 bases between them. CDR3 coding DNA: TGTGCCAGCACCCCGAATTCCCGGGGGGGGCTCTATGGCTACACCTTC. It specifies CASTPNSRGGLYGYTF.

As regards this clonotype: One end of the junction fails to match germline, which may point to a read error. The V and J genes are TRBV20-1 and TRBJ2-7; D is unclear. The V gene's germline CDR1 is DFQATT and CDR2 SNEGSKA (reference sequence). The CDR3 loop spans 14 amino acids. CDR3 loop: CSAKDPTLSYGQYF. CDR3 DNA sequence: TGCAGTGCTAAAGATCCGACTCTCTCCTACGGGCAGTACTTC.

This clonotype was found many times. The J gene is TRBJ1-6, the V gene TRBV3-1, with TRBD1 identical over 8 bases. Trimming cost V 0 bases and J 9 bases; bases outside gene matches: 10. The CDR3 has 17 amino acids. The germline V gene has CDR1 LGHDT and CDR2 YNNKEL (reference sequence). The CDR3 here is CASSQDWTGTDTSPLHF. The DNA for the CDR3 is TGTGCCAGCAGCCAAGACTGGACAGGGACGGATACTTCACCCCTCCACTTT.

For this clonotype: The final CDR3 position lacks the conserved phenylalanine or tryptophan, pointing to a likely read error. The gene calls are TRBV18 and TRBJ2-5; D not resolved. The CDR3 totals 12 residues. The V end was cut by 4 bases, the J end by 5 bases, with 8 bases between. Germline V lookup: CDR1 KGHSH, CDR2 LQKENI. The CDR3 DNA sequence: TGTGCCAGCTCACAACAGTTGGAGACCCAGTACGTC. It encodes CASSQQLETQYV.

This chain connects TRBV28 to TRBJ1-1; D is undetermined. V shed 8 bases and J shed 0 bases, with 7 bases lying between them. The CDR3 spans 12 residues. Germline-derived CDR1 and CDR2 are MDHEN and SYDVKM. The CDR3 bases are TGTGCCAGCGGCATGCTGAACACTGAAGCTTTCTTT. Translating gives CASGMLNTEAFF.

Many counts were recorded for this clonotype. The CDR3 spells CASSQRGEETQYF. The DNA for the CDR3 is TGTGCCAGCAGCCAAAGGGGGGAGGAGACCCAGTACTTC. The chain combines TRBV3-1 with TRBJ2-5; tentatively, D is TRBD1 or TRBD2 (6 bases each). Germline assignment: CDR1 LGHDT and CDR2 YNNKEL (reference sequence). V was cut by 2 bases and J by 5 bases, with 9 bases left in between. The CDR3 sequence is 13 residues long.

The chain carries TRBV7-9 and TRBJ2-3; 13 nucleotides line up with TRBD2. This CDR3 has 16 amino acids. Per the germline V gene, CDR1 is SEHNR and CDR2 is FQNEAQ (reference sequence). Trimming at V came to 4 bases and at J to 0 bases, leaving 1 base not matched to a gene. This CDR3 is CASSSGLAGSTDTQYF. The CDR3 coding sequence is TGTGCCAGCAGCTCGGGACTAGCGGGAAGCACAGATACGCAGTATTTT. The full variable domain, its missing parts supplied by reference TRBV7-9 and TRBJ2-3, is DTGVSQNPRHKITKRGQNVTFRCDPISEHNRLYWYRQTLGQGPEFLTYFQNEAQLEKSRLLSDRFSAERPKGSFSTLEIQRTEQGDSAMYLCASSSGLAGSTDTQYFGPGTRLTVL.

This chain connects TRBV5-6 to TRBJ2-1; 14 bases are a match to TRBD2. Trimming removed 0 bases from V and 6 bases from J; junction bases left unmatched: 5. The CDR3 totals 17 residues. CDR1 is SGHDT, CDR2 YYEEEE, per germline. The CDR3 nucleotides read TGTGCCAGCAGCTTGGCCCCGGGACTAGCGGGGGTCAATGAGCAGTTCTTC. Translation: CASSLAPGLAGVNEQFF. Combining the CDR3 with reference TRBV5-6 and TRBJ2-1 gives the whole variable domain DAGVTQSPTHLIKTRGQQVTLRCSPKSGHDTVSWYQQALGQGPQFIFQYYEEEERQRGNFPDRFSGHQFPNYSSELNVNALLLGDSALYLCASSLAPGLAGVNEQFFGPGTRLTVL.

This clonotype was recorded many times. The CDR3 sequence: CSVEDRMNTGELFF. The CDR3 coding sequence is TGCAGTGTCGAGGACAGGATGAACACCGGGGAGCTGTTTTTT. The chain couples TRBV20-1 to TRBJ2-2; 7 bases are shared with TRBD1. This CDR3 has 14 amino acids. Germline V gives CDR1 DFQATT, CDR2 SNEGSKA (reference sequence). The trim removed 7 bases at V and 1 base at J, leaving 6 bases unmatched.

The rearrangement uses TRBV11-2 and TRBJ2-1, with D perhaps matching TRBD1 or TRBD2 (5 bases each). The CDR3 is 13 amino acids. Trimming took off 6 bases at V and 12 bases at J, with 18 bases between the two ends. CDR1 and CDR2 from the germline V gene are SGHAT and FQNNGV. CDR3 in DNA: TGTGCCAGCAGACTTAGCGCTAGTGGGACGCAGTTCTTC. It specifies CASRLSASGTQFF.

The V and J genes are TRBV11-3 and TRBJ2-7; 10 nucleotides match TRBD2. The CDR3 has 16 residues. V lost 5 bases and J lost 5; bases outside the gene matches: 12. CDR1 and CDR2 (germline): SGHNT, YENEEA. The CDR3 DNA reads TGTGCCAGCAGCCCCTCGCTAGCGGGAGCGGGCAACGAGCAGTACTTC. Residues: CASSPSLAGAGNEQYF.

Many counts were recorded for this clonotype. The rearrangement uses TRBV6-2 or TRBV6-3 and TRBJ2-7; the match to TRBD2 covers 10 bases. Germline loops: CDR1 MNHEY, CDR2 SVGEGT. With V trimmed by 7 bases and J by 3 bases, 3 bases remained unmatched. The CDR3 spans 13 residues. The CDR3 DNA reads as TGTGCCAGCAAAGTAGCGGGGGGCTACGAGCAGTACTTC. This encodes CASKVAGGYEQYF.

The V gene is TRBV7-2, the J gene TRBJ1-6, with D unresolved. The germline V and J ends were trimmed by 5 bases and 5 bases, with 16 bases remaining between them. From germline, CDR1 is SGHTA and CDR2 FQGNSA. The CDR3 is 16 amino acids. CDR3 in amino acids: CASSTRTAIDNSPLHF. The CDR3 region has the DNA TGTGCCAGCAGCACCCGGACCGCGATTGATAATTCACCCCTCCACTTT. Supplemented by reference TRBV7-2 and TRBJ1-6, the full variable domain reads GAGVSQSPSNKVTEKGKDVELRCDPISGHTALYWYRQSLGQGLEFLIYFQGNSAPDKSGLPSDRFSAERTGGSVSTLTIQRTQQEDSAVYLCASSTRTAIDNSPLHFGNGTRLTVT.

This clonotype was picked up a small number of times. This could be a read error, since a much larger clone is one nucleotide away. The chain links TRBV18 to TRBJ2-5; maybe TRBD1 (5 bases). This CDR3 has 14 residues. Germline V gene lookup returns CDR1 KGHSH and CDR2 LQKENI. CDR3 nucleotides: TGTGCCAGCTCACCGTGGCAGGGTCAAGAGACCCAGTGCTTC. Protein product: CASSPWQGQETQCF.

This clonotype was seen ten or more times. This chain joins TRBV29-1 and TRBJ2-5, with TRBD1 as a possible D gene (6 bases). Germline loops: CDR1 SQVTM, CDR2 ANQGSEA. V lost 8 bases and J 1 base, leaving 14 bases between the germline ends. The CDR3 covers 13 residues. Written as DNA, the CDR3 is TGCAGCATTATACAGGGAGCCCAAGAGACCCAGTACTTC. Encoded protein: CSIIQGAQETQYF.

This clonotype was seen repeatedly, ten times or more. The rearrangement uses TRBV15 and TRBJ1-1; 9 positions agree with TRBD1. The CDR3 extends over 14 amino acids. The germline V gene has CDR1 LNHNV and CDR2 YYDKDF (reference sequence). Trimming took 1 base from V and 4 from J; bases not matched to a gene: 1. The DNA of the CDR3 is TGTGCCACCAGCAGAGGACAGGGGGGCACTGAAGCTTTCTTT. This codes for CATSRGQGGTEAFF.

This clonotype has a count of ten or more. The chain is built from TRBV2 and TRBJ1-5; unclear D gene. Germline V gene lookup returns CDR1 SNHLY and CDR2 FYNNEI. Trimming pared 2 bases from V and 3 bases from J, leaving 5 bases between. CDR3 length: 13 residues. CDR3: CASSEQFNQPQHF. The CDR3 DNA is TGTGCCAGCAGTGAACAGTTCAATCAGCCCCAGCATTTT. Supplemented by reference TRBV2 and TRBJ1-5, the full variable domain reads EPEVTQTPSHQVTQMGQEVILRCVPISNHLYFYWYRQILGQKVEFLVSFYNNEISEKSEIFDDQFSVERPDGSNFTLKIRSTKLEDSAMYFCASSEQFNQPQHFGDGTRLSIL.